This TCR beta chain originates from a study of blood T cell repertoires in COVID-19. Across the study: COVID-19 samples collected from the United States, Italy and Spain covered acute and convalescent phases. T cells, B-cell-depleted T cells, or PBMCs provided the cDNA or gDNA that served as material.

CDR1 is SNHLY, CDR2 FYNNEI, per germline. CDR3 length equals 15 residues. V was clipped by 7 bases and J by 9 bases; unmatched bases: 7. The assay was immunoSEQ multiplex PCR, and TCRdb's table has in-frame clones only and misses some. The sample gives a few hundred thousand clones, about 88% of which show up once; about 2.9% is in the top ten. Sequencing was done on a sample of peripheral blood. The clonotype comes from a human donor in a cohort sampled during active COVID-19. This chain uses TRBV2 with TRBJ1-6; 12 bases are shared with TRBD1. DNA of the CDR3: TGTGCCAGCAACTCAGAGGGACAGGGGGCTTCACCCCTCCACTTT. Its translation is CASNSEGQGASPLHF.